This TCR beta chain was recorded in a study of shared clonotypes between healthy human individuals (TCRdb year 2020). Background on the whole study: The cohort comprised two women and a few men aged 18 to 49 years. For each donor, three plates each were used for CD4 naive and CD4 memory, two plates were used for CD8 naive, and one plate was used for CD8 memory. To increase sequencing depth and limit assay-specific biases, different laboratories used diverse techniques to prepare libraries and sequence TCR repertoires. Between about 0.8 and 9 billion PBMCs per donor were obtained by leukapheresis. Blood TCR repertoires of a handful of healthy adults were deeply sequenced to estimate repertoire size and the extent of clonotype sharing between individuals. The research as a whole found: Pairwise subsampling led to the expectation that sequencing depth would affect the degree of clonotype sharing among donors. About 5% of naive CD4, around 3.5% of naive CD8, approximately 2.2% of memory CD4, and 0.4% of memory CD8 clonotypes were shared across several donors. The genetic and exposure-history diversity represented was limited by the small number of donors. Rarefaction of sorted-subset datasets indicated incomplete sequencing despite the large sequencing depth. Compared with non-shared clonotypes, clonotypes shared by all four sorted-subset donors had higher generation probabilities. Naive subsets generally had larger estimated clonotype richness than memory subsets did. Sampling was restricted to blood, and TCR repertoires in tissues likely differ from the TCR repertoires found in blood.

TCR CDR3 regions were amplified from genomic DNA by multiplex PCR using the deep immunoSEQ assay. Extracted genomic DNA from each cell subset was spread evenly across all wells of several immunoSEQ 96-well plates, with each plate serving as a replicate. For sorted subsets, approximately 0.2 ug of genomic DNA, equivalent to 25,000 to 35,000 T cell genomes, went into each replicate PCR. Purified libraries were quantified with a Qubit 3.0 fluorometer, sized on a Bioanalyzer 2100, and re-quantified with the KAPA Library Quantification kit. A separate single-read 150-cycle Illumina NextSeq 550 flow cell was used to sequence each immunoSEQ 96-well plate. Concerning the study's data processing: Because only junctional sequences without quality scores were contained in the immunoSEQ output, filtering matching that applied to full-length reads could not be performed. Sequences were annotated with PyIR, a Python wrapper for IgBLAST v1.9, and V/J genes and CDR3 were assigned using IMGT germline references. Any read was removed if the V/J assignment was weak (E-value above 1e-6), the CDR3 was missing, or the read contained stop codons, out-of-frame junctions, or ambiguous translated residues. V3J clonotypes were defined by identical inferred V gene, J gene, and CDR3 amino acid sequence. To compute the percentage overlap between repertoires, the number of shared unique clonotypes was divided by the size of the smaller repertoire. Repertoire richness was assessed with RTK rarefaction, the Chao1 estimator, and Recon v2.1 estimates of unobserved clonotypes. Generation probabilities were computed with OLGA for all TCRbeta clonotypes obtained by the gDNA method from four donors. TCRdb holds this immuneACCESS table with in-frame rearrangements only. Some clones are missing; in checked studies, unresolved V genes explain under half, and the rest has no known cause. V and J calls and clone size are given by that table; D and trimming were obtained from the DNA. In this sample the table shows roughly 2,000,000 clones, roughly 95% of which occur a single time. Less than 1.5% of the sample is in the top ten clones.

CD8 naive samples were obtained by positive selection for CCR7 among CD45RO-negative cells, yielding a CD45RA+CCR7+ population from which TemRA cells were excluded. The donors were healthy, HIV-negative adults who had no recently reported acute infections or vaccinations. Every donor was a Caucasian adult residing in Nashville, Tennessee, USA. Blood was obtained by leukapheresis, after which PBMCs were separated by Ficoll-Histopaque density gradient centrifugation and cryopreserved in liquid nitrogen vapor phase. Purity and quantity of every magnetically sorted T cell population were checked by analytical flow cytometry. From each sorted fraction, genomic DNA was isolated and quantified by UV absorbance on a Nanodrop 2000c. From the germline V gene, CDR1 is MGHDK and CDR2 is SYGVNS. V is pruned by 5 bases and J by 4 bases, leaving 4 bases of the junction without a gene match. From the cysteine through the phenylalanine, the CDR3 covers 14 amino acids. Only the CDR3 region is kept as DNA, spanning 42 bases read in frame from base 1.

Remarks on this clone: It has no known antigen specificity. No clone much larger than this one lies a single base away; base qualities are absent.

The rearranged chain carries TRBV25-1 and TRBJ2-3, with 9 bases aligning to TRBD2. This clonotype was obtained from a man younger than 30 in good health. Sequencing was done on a sample of naive CD8+ T cells sorted from blood. The cell subset or site label, as the study defines it: CD45RA+CCR7+. The CDR3 amino acid sequence is: CASSLAGVSDTQYF. The DNA reads as follows: TGTGCCAGCAGTTTAGCGGGAGTGTCAGATACGCAGTATTTT.